These 4 T cell receptor beta chains were sequenced from one sample in a study of T cells of healthy individuals. Each CDR3 protein is one row after TCRdb ran MiXCR on the 5' RACE reads. The sample includes 38,000 or so distinct CDR3 sequences, more than 4.5% of them seen just once. These receptors were obtained from a human donor in good health.

Many counts were recorded for this clonotype. The chain recombines TRBV6-6 with TRBJ1-1; no clear D. CDR3 length equals 12 residues. The V gene lost 5 bases and the J gene lost 1 base, with 5 bases spanning the gap. The V gene's germline CDR1 is MNHNY and CDR2 SVGAGI (reference sequence). The DNA of the CDR3 is TGTGCCAGCAGTCGAAAGAACACTGAAGCTTTCTTT. It encodes CASSRKNTEAFF.

This clonotype was seen many times. The V and J genes are TRBV4-1 and TRBJ1-6; D is uncertain. CDR3 length: 17 residues. Trimming shortened V by 0 bases and J by 0 bases, and 9 bases separated the two germline ends. CDR1 MGHRA and CDR2 YSYEKL come from the germline V gene. CDR3 sequence reads: CASSQEGRFSYNSPLHF. For the CDR3, the DNA is TGCGCCAGCAGCCAAGAGGGCAGATTCTCCTATAATTCACCCCTCCACTTT.

This clonotype was seen ten or more times. CDR3 residues: CASSVRQGAGGSNQPQHF. Written as DNA, the CDR3 is TGTGCCAGCAGTGTCCGACAGGGGGCCGGTGGAAGCAATCAGCCCCAGCATTTT. This chain connects TRBV6-1 to TRBJ1-5, with TRBD1 identical over 10 bases. V trimming: 4 bases; J trimming: 1 base; junction bases outside the gene matches: 10. Germline loops: CDR1 MNHNS, CDR2 SASEGT. The CDR3 has 18 residues.

This clonotype appeared many times. The V gene is TRBV3-1, the J gene TRBJ1-6; D perhaps matches TRBD1 (5 bases). CDR1 is LGHDT and CDR2 is YNNKEL in the germline V gene (reference sequence). V shed 0 bases and J shed 7 bases, with 19 bases lying between them. This CDR3 has 18 amino acids. DNA for the CDR3: TGTGCCAGCAGCCAAGAACATCTCGGTCCAGGGTCGAATTCACCCCTCCACTTT. Its protein is CASSQEHLGPGSNSPLHF.